This TCR beta chain came from a study of blood T cell repertoires in COVID-19. For the study at large: Material from acute and convalescent COVID-19 was sourced from the United States, Italy and Spain. T cells, B-cell-depleted T cells, or PBMCs provided the cDNA or gDNA that served as material.

Under the authors' procedure: For nucleated cells, counts were estimated from reference gene primer amplification. Assay used: immunoSEQ multiplex PCR; TCRdb lists only in-frame clones, some missing. V, J and clone size reflect that table, while D and trimming were determined from the DNA. The table lists tens of thousands of clones, about 90% of them singletons. This clonotype was obtained from a human donor in a cohort sampled during active COVID-19. The specimen sequenced was peripheral blood.

The CDR3 here is CASSVGVGQTNYGYTF. The CDR3 bases are TGTGCCAGCAGCGTAGGCGTGGGACAGACTAACTATGGCTACACCTTC. The V call is TRBV9, the J call TRBJ1-2; TRBD1 matches at 7 bases. CDR3 length: 16 residues. Germline-derived CDR1 and CDR2 are SGDLS and YYNGEE. V trimming: 0 bases; J trimming: 0 bases; junction bases outside the gene matches: 5.